A selection of T cell receptor beta chains follows, all from one sample in a study of Graves' ophthalmopathy and Graves' hyperthyroidism. TCRdb re-analysed the multiplex PCR reads in MiXCR, keeping a single row per CDR3 protein. Among approximately 480,000 distinct CDR3 sequences, around an eighth were seen once, and the ten largest hold 9.8%. Sequenced material: blood. The receptors were gathered from a woman in her 30s with Graves' ophthalmopathy. Both conserved end residues are part of each CDR3. A D gene is named only where the DNA matches it firmly. Only part of the rows carry a size: once, few, many, or a class if the clone is expanded.

D gene	V gene	clone size	J gene	CDR3 protein	CDR3 DNA
-	TRBV19	many	TRBJ1-1	CASSMHQGMRTEAFF	TGTGCCAGTAGTATGCATCAGGGAATGAGGACTGAAGCTTTCTTT
-	TRBV3-1	once	TRBJ2-1	CASSQDRRAQYFNEQFF	TGTGCCAGCAGCCAAGATCGGAGGGCCCAGTATTTCAATGAGCAGTTCTTC
-	TRBV30	many	TRBJ1-1	CALLSGKTFF	TGTGCCTTACTGTCGGGTAAAACTTTCTTT
-	TRBV9	many	TRBJ2-6	CASSAPPGTDFAANVLTF	TGTGCCAGCAGCGCTCCCCCCGGGACGGACTTTGCGGCCAACGTCCTGACTTTC
-	TRBV9	many	TRBJ2-7	CASSVGQASEQYF	TGTGCCAGCAGCGTAGGTCAGGCCAGCGAGCAGTACTTC
-	TRBV27	many	TRBJ1-6	CASSLSGSSPLHF	TGTGCCAGCAGTTTAAGTGGTAGTTCACCCCTCCACTTT
TRBD1	TRBV15	-	TRBJ2-5	CATSKGAQETQYF	TGTGCCACCAGCAAGGGGGCCCAAGAGACCCAGTACTTC
-	TRBV19	few	TRBJ2-5	CASSATRETQYF	TGTGCCAGTAGCGCAACCCGGGAGACCCAGTACTTC
TRBD1	TRBV12-5	-	TRBJ1-2	CASGTRDRENYGYTF	TGTGCTAGTGGTACGAGGGACAGGGAAAACTATGGCTACACCTTC
-	TRBV18	many	TRBJ2-4	CASSPLSDLLQNIQYF	TGTGCCAGCTCACCACTCTCGGACCTACTACAAAACATTCAGTACTTC
-	TRBV5-6	-	TRBJ2-7	CASSAGLGFSYEQYF	TGTGCCAGCAGCGCGGGTCTCGGCTTTTCCTACGAGCAGTACTTC
-	TRBV30	few	TRBJ2-5	CAWSGPGSQETQYF	TGTGCCTGGAGTGGGCCAGGCTCCCAAGAGACCCAGTACTTC